This T cell receptor beta chain was sequenced during a study of neoadjuvant nivolumab and ipilimumab in lung cancer. TCRdb's copy holds only in-frame clones and misses some; the assay was immunoSEQ multiplex PCR. The sample consists of fewer than 35,000 clones, more than 85% of them appearing once. Findings and caveats of the study: TCR receptors were sequenced in few samples.

With regard to this clone: Its antigen is undetermined.

The sample was peripheral blood, taken after neoadjuvant nivolumab, alone or with ipilimumab, at or shortly before surgery. The sequence was obtained from an adult with non-small cell lung cancer.

CDR3 DNA: TGTGCCAGTAGTGGGTACAGGTGGGAGAACACCGGGGAGCTGTTTTTT. It translates to CASSGYRWENTGELFF. V and J are TRBV19 and TRBJ2-2, with a possible D match to TRBD1 (5 bases). V shed 5 bases and J shed 1 base, with 14 bases lying between them. Germline V gene data show CDR1 as LNHDA and CDR2 as SQIVND (reference sequence). This CDR3 is built from 16 residues.